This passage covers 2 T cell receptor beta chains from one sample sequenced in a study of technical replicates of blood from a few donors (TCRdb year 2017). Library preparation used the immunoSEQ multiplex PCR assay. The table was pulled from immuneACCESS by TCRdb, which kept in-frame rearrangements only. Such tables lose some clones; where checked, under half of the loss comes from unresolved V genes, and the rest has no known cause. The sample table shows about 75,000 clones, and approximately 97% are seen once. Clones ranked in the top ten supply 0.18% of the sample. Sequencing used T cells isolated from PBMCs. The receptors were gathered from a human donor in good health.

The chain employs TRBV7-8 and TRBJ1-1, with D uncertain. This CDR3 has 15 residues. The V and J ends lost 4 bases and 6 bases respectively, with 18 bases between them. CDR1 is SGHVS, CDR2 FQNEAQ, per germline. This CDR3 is CASSSPESQVAEAFF. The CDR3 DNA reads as TGTGCCAGCAGCTCCCCTGAGAGCCAGGTTGCTGAAGCTTTCTTT.

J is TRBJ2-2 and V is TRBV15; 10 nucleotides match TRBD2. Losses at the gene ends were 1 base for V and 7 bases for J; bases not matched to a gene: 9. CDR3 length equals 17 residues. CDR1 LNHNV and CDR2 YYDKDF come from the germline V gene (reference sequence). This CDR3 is CATSRVGLAEDIGELFF. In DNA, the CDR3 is TGTGCCACCAGCAGAGTTGGACTAGCGGAGGATATCGGGGAGCTGTTTTTT.